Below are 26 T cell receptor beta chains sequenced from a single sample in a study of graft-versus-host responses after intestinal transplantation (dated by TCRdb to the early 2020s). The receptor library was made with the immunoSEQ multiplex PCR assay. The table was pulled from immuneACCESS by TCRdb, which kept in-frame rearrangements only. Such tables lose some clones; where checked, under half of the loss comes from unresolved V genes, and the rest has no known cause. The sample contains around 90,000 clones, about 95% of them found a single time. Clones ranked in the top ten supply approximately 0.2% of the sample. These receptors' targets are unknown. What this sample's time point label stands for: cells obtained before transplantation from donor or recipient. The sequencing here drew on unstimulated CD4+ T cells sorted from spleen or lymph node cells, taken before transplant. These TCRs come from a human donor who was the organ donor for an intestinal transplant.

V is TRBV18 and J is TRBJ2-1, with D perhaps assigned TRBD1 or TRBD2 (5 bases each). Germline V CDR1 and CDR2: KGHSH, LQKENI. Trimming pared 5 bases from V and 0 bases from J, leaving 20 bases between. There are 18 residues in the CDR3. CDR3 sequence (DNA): TGTGCCAGCTCAGCCCTAGCCCCTTCAGGGAGCTCCTACAATGAGCAGTTCTTC. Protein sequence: CASSALAPSGSSYNEQFF.

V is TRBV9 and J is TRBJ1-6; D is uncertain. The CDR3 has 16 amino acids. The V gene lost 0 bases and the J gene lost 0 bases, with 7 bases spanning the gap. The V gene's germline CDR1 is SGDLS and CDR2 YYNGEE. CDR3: CASSVGPVSYNSPLHF. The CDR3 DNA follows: TGTGCCAGCAGCGTAGGACCGGTCTCCTATAATTCACCCCTCCACTTT.

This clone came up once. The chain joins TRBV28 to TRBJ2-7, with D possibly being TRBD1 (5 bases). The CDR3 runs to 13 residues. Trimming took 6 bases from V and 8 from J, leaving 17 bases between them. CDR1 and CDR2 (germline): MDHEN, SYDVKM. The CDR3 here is CASRRQGAGKQYF. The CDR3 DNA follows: TGTGCCAGCAGGAGACAAGGGGCCGGAAAGCAGTACTTC. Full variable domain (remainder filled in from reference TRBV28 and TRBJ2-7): DVKVTQSSRYLVKRTGEKVFLECVQDMDHENMFWYRQDPGLGLRLIYFSYDVKMKEKGDIPEGYSVSREKKERFSLILESASTNQTSMYLCASRRQGAGKQYFGPGTRLTVT.

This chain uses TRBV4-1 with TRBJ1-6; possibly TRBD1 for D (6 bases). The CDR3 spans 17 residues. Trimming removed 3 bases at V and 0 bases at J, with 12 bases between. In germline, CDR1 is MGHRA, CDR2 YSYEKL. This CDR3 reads CASSHAGESSYNSPLHF. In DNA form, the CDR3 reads TGCGCCAGCAGCCACGCAGGGGAAAGCTCCTATAATTCACCCCTCCACTTT.

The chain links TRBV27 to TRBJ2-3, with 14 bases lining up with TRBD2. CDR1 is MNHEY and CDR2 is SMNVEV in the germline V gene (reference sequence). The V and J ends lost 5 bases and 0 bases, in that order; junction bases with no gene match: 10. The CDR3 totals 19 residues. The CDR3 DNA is TGTGCCAGCAGTACCCGGCCGGGACTAGCGGGGGCTAGCACAGATACGCAGTATTTT. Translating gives CASSTRPGLAGASTDTQYF.

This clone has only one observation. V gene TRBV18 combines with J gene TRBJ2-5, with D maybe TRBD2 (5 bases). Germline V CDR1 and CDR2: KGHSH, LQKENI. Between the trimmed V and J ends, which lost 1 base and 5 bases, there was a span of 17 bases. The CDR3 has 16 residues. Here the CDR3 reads CASSPLGVQVGETQYF. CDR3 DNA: TGTGCCAGCTCACCACTCGGGGTCCAGGTGGGGGAGACCCAGTACTTC.

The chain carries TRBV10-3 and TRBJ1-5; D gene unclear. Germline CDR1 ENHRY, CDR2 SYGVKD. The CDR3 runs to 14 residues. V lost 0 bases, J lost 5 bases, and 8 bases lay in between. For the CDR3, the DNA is TGTGCCATCAGTGAGTCGCTGGGGTATCAGCCCCAGCATTTT. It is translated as CAISESLGYQPQHF.

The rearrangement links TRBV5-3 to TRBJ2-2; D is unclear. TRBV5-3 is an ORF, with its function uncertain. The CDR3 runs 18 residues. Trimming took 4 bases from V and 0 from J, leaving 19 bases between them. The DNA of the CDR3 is TGTGCCAGAAGCCAAGAGGACGAGAGGACCCCGAACACCGGGGAGCTGTTTTTT. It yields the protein CARSQEDERTPNTGELFF.

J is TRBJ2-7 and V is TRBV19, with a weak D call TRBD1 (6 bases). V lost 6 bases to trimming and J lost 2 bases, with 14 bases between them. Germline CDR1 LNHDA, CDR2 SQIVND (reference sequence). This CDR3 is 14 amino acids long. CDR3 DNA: TGTGCCAGTAGGCCGGCGGACAGAGCCTACGAGCAGTACTTC. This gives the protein CASRPADRAYEQYF.

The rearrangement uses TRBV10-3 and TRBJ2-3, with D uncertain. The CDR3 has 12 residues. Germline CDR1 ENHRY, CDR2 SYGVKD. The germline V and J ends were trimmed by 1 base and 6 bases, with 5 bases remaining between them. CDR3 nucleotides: TGTGCCATCAGTGAGTATCGGGATACGCAGTATTTT. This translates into CAISEYRDTQYF.

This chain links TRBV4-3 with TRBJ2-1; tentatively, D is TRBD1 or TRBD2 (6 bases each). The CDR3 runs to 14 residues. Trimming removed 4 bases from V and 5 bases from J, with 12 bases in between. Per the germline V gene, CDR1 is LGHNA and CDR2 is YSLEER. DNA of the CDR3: TGCGCCAGCAGCCTAAACCGGGGGCACAATGAGCAGTTCTTC. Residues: CASSLNRGHNEQFF.

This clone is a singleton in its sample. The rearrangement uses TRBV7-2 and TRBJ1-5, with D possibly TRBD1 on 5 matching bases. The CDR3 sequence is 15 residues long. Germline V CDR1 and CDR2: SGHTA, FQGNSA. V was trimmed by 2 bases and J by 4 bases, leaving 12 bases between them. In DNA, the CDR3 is TGTGCCAGCAGCTTAAGACGGGGGGTTAATCAGCCCCAGCATTTT. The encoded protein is CASSLRRGVNQPQHF.

CDR3 sequence: CAISSPSSGGNVYEQYF. The CDR3 region has the DNA TGTGCCATCAGCTCGCCCTCAAGCGGGGGGAATGTCTACGAGCAGTACTTC. The chain uses TRBV10-3 and TRBJ2-7; 9 bases are a match to TRBD2. V was pared by 6 bases and J by 3 bases, with 15 bases of the junction left unmatched. Germline V gene lookup returns CDR1 ENHRY and CDR2 SYGVKD. The CDR3 sequence is 17 residues long.

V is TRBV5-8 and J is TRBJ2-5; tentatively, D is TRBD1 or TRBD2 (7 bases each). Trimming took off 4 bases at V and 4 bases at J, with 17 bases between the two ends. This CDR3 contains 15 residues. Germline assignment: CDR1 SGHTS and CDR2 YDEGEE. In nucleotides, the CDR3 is TGTGCCAGCAGCAGCGGGACAGCCACCCGAGAGACCCAGTACTTC. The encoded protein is CASSSGTATRETQYF.

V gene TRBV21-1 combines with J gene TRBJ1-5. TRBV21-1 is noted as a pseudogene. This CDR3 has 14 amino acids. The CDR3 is CASSRCYSNQPQHF. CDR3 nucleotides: TGTGCCAGCAGCAGATGCTATAGCAATCAGCCCCAGCATTTT.

The CDR3: CASSGGLRGFRSSPLHF. CDR3 DNA: TGTGCCAGCAGTGGGGGTCTCAGGGGGTTCCGGAGTTCACCCCTCCACTTT. The rearrangement uses TRBV28 and TRBJ1-6; 7 bases fit TRBD1. V lost 5 bases to trimming and J lost 9 bases; unmatched junction nucleotides: 16. Germline-derived CDR1 and CDR2 are MDHEN and SYDVKM. The CDR3 runs 17 residues.

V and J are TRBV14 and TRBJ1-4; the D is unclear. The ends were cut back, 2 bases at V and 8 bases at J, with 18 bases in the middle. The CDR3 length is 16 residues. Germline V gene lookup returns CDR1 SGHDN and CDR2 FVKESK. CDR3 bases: TGTGCCAGCAGCCAATCTGTCTGGACCGGCTGGGAAAAACTGTTTTTT. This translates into CASSQSVWTGWEKLFF.

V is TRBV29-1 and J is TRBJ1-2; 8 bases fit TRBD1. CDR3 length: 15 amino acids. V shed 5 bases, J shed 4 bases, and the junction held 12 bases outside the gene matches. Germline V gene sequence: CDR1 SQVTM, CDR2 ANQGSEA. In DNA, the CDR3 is TGCAGCGTTCGACGGCAGGGGGCAGAAACCTATGGCTACACCTTC. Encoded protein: CSVRRQGAETYGYTF.

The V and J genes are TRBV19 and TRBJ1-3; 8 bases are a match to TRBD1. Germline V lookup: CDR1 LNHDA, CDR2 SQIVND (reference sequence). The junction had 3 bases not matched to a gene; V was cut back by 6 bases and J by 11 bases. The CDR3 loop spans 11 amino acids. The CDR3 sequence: CASSTGGPIYF. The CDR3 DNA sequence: TGTGCCAGTAGCACAGGGGGTCCCATATATTTT. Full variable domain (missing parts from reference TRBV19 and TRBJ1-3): DGGITQSPKYLFRKEGQNVTLSCEQNLNHDAMYWYRQDPGQGLRLIYYSQIVNDFQKGDIAEGYSVSREKKESFPLTVTSAQKNPTAFYLCASSTGGPIYFGEGSWLTVV.

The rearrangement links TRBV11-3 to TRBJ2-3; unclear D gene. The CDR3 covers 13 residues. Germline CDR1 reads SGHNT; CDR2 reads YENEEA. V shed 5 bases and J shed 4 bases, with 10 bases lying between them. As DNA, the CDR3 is TGTGCCAGCAGCCCGAGAAGCGCAGATACGCAGTATTTT. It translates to CASSPRSADTQYF.

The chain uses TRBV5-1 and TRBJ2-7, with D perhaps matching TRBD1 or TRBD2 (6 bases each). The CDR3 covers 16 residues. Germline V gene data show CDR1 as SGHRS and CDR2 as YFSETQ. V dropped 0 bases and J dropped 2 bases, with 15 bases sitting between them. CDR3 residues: CASSLAFSGAAYEQYF. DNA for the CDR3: TGCGCCAGCAGCTTGGCCTTCTCGGGGGCAGCCTACGAGCAGTACTTC.

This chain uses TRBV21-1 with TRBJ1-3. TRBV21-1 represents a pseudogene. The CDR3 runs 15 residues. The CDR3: CASSKCKSAGNTIYF. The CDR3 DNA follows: TGTGCCAGCAGCAAATGTAAGAGCGCTGGAAACACCATATATTTT.

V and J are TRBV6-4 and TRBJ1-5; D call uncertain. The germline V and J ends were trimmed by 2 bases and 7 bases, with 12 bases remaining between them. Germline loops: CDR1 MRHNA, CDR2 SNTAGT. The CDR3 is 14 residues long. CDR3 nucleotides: TGTGCCAGCAGTGACGGCTGGAGGCGGCAGCCCCAGCATTTT. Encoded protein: CASSDGWRRQPQHF.

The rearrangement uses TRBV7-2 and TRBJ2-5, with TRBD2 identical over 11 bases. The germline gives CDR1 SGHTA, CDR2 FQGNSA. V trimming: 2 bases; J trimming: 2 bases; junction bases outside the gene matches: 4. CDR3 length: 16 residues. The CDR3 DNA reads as TGTGCCAGCAGCTTATCCCTAGCGGGGGGACAAGAGACCCAGTACTTC. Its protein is CASSLSLAGGQETQYF.

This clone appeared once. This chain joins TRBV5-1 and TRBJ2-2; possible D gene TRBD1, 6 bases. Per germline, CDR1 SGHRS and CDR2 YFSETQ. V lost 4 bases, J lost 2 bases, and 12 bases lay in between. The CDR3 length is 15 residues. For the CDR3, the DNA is TGCGCCAGCAGCCCTGGACAGTCCAACACCGGGGAGCTGTTTTTT. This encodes CASSPGQSNTGELFF.

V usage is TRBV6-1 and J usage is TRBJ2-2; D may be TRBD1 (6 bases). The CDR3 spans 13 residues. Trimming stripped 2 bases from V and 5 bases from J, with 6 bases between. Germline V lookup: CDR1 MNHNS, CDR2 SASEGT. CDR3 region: CASSEQGTGELFF. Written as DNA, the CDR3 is TGTGCCAGCAGTGAACAGGGGACCGGGGAGCTGTTTTTT.